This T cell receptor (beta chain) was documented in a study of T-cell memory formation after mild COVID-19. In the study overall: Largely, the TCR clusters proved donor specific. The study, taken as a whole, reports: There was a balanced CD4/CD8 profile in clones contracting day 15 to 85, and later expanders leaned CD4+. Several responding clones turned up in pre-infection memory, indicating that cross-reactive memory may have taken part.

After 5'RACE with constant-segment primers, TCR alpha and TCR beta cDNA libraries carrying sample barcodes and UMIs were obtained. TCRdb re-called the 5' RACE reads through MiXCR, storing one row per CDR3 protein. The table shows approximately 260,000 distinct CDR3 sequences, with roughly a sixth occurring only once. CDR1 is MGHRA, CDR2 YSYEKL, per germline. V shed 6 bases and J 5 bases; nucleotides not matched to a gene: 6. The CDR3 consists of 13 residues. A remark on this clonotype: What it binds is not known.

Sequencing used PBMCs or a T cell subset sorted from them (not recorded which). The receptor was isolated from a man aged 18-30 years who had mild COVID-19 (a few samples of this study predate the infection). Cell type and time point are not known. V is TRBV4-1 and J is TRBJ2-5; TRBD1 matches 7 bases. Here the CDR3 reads CASSTGEKETQYF. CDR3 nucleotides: TGCGCCAGCAGTACAGGGGAGAAGGAGACCCAGTACTTC.